This entry lists 30 T cell receptor beta chains sequenced from one sample in a study of blood T cell repertoires in COVID-19. Assay used: immunoSEQ multiplex PCR; TCRdb lists only in-frame clones, some missing. The table lists 35,000 to 45,000 clones, 70% to 90% of them singletons. Sequencing used peripheral blood. These receptors were obtained from a woman older than 75 with acute or convalescent COVID-19.

The chain is built from TRBV9 and TRBJ2-7; 7 nucleotides agree with TRBD2. Germline V CDR1 and CDR2: SGDLS, YYNGEE. CDR3 length: 17 residues. With V trimmed by 3 bases and J by 6 bases, 18 bases remained unmatched. The CDR3 loop reads CASSEGASRGRLGEQYF. CDR3 DNA: TGTGCCAGCAGCGAGGGCGCTTCCCGCGGGAGACTTGGCGAGCAGTACTTC.

This chain joins TRBV7-8 and TRBJ1-4; D remains ambiguous. CDR1 and CDR2 from the germline V gene are SGHVS and FQNEAQ. The CDR3 totals 16 residues. V was cut by 5 bases and J by 7 bases, with 20 bases left in between. The CDR3 is CASSLTAGFISEKLFF. In DNA form, the CDR3 reads TGTGCCAGCAGCCTCACGGCCGGGTTCATCAGTGAAAAACTGTTTTTT.

This clone was detected once. The CDR3 reads CASSRHYEQYF. In nucleotides, the CDR3 is TGTGCCAGCAGTCGACACTACGAGCAGTACTTC. This chain joins TRBV12-3 or TRBV12-4 and TRBJ2-7; D uncertain. This CDR3 region has 11 residues. The V end was cut by 5 bases, the J end by 3 bases, with 5 bases between.

Written as DNA, the CDR3 is TGTGCCAGCAGCTTAGGGGCGACGCAATACCCCTACAATGAGCAGTTCTTC. Residues: CASSLGATQYPYNEQFF. This chain links TRBV7-6 with TRBJ2-1; D gene ambiguous. This CDR3 has 17 amino acids. V was clipped by 1 base and J by 2 bases, with 15 bases between them. Germline loops: CDR1 SGHVS, CDR2 FNYEAQ.

The rearrangement links TRBV27 to TRBJ2-2, with 13 bases identical to TRBD2. This CDR3 is built from 18 residues. Germline CDR1 MNHEY, CDR2 SMNVEV (reference sequence). V lost 5 bases and J lost 6; bases outside the gene matches: 12. The CDR3 DNA follows: TGTGCCAGCAGTCAGGGGACTAGCGGGACATCTCGGGCCGGGGAGCTGTTTTTT. Protein product: CASSQGTSGTSRAGELFF.

This chain joins TRBV10-3 and TRBJ1-1, with D uncertain. Trimming left V 4 bases short and J 1 base short, with 7 bases between. The CDR3 is 13 residues long. The germline V gene has CDR1 ENHRY and CDR2 SYGVKD. CDR3 residues: CAISGAPNTEAFF. For the CDR3, the DNA is TGTGCCATCAGTGGGGCCCCGAACACTGAAGCTTTCTTT.

The gene calls are TRBV6-6 and TRBJ1-5; D may be TRBD1 (5 bases). The CDR3 is made up of 15 amino acids. Germline lookup yields CDR1 MNHNY and CDR2 SVGAGI (reference sequence). Trimming stripped 8 bases from V and 1 base from J, with 15 bases between. The CDR3 DNA is TGTGCCAGCGCTGGCCAGGGAACGAGCAATCAGCCCCAGCATTTT. This sequence encodes CASAGQGTSNQPQHF.

The CDR3 DNA follows: TGTGCCAGCAGTGAACCAACCAGGAGGGGCGAGCAGTACTTC. It specifies CASSEPTRRGEQYF. The rearrangement joins TRBV6-1 to TRBJ2-7; D might be TRBD2 (6 bases). The CDR3 is 14 amino acids. In germline, CDR1 is MNHNS, CDR2 SASEGT. The germline V and J ends were trimmed by 2 bases and 6 bases, with 14 bases remaining between them.

J is TRBJ1-2 and V is TRBV7-2; D is unclear. The V gene's germline CDR1 is SGHTA and CDR2 FQGNSA. The CDR3 runs to 14 residues. Trimming took off 5 bases at V and 2 bases at J, with 12 bases between the two ends. In DNA form, the CDR3 reads TGTGCCAGCAGCCCGGTGGAGGGAAACTATGGCTACACCTTC. Translating gives CASSPVEGNYGYTF.

The chain has TRBV18 and TRBJ2-1; D gene unclear. Germline V gene lookup returns CDR1 KGHSH and CDR2 LQKENI. Deletions cut 6 bases from V and 4 bases from J, with 13 bases between. CDR3 length: 14 residues. CDR3 amino acids: CASSPGASYNEQFF. The CDR3 nucleotides read TGTGCCAGCTCCCCCGGAGCTTCTTACAATGAGCAGTTCTTC.

The V call is TRBV12-3 or TRBV12-4, the J call TRBJ1-2; D perhaps matches TRBD1 (5 bases). Trimming pared 10 bases from V and 2 bases from J, leaving 11 bases between. The CDR3 has 12 residues. The CDR3, as DNA: TGTGCCACCCAGGGCGCCAACTATGGCTACACCTTC. Translation gives CATQGANYGYTF.

CDR3 in amino acids: CAINEGQGVETQYF. For the CDR3, the DNA is TGTGCCATCAATGAAGGCCAGGGGGTAGAGACCCAGTACTTC. The V and J genes are TRBV10-3 and TRBJ2-5; 7 bases map to TRBD1. The CDR3 consists of 14 residues. J gave up 4 bases and V 7 bases, and 9 bases lay outside the gene matches. The germline CDR1 and CDR2 sequences are ENHRY and SYGVKD.

The chain links TRBV19 to TRBJ2-1, with 9 bases aligning to TRBD2. The CDR3 sequence is 16 residues long. V trimming: 3 bases; J trimming: 7 bases; junction bases outside the gene matches: 10. Per the germline V gene, CDR1 is LNHDA and CDR2 is SQIVND (reference sequence). DNA of the CDR3: TGTGCCAGTAGTATGAGGCTAGCGGGACTAGGGAATGAGCAGTTCTTC. Translated: CASSMRLAGLGNEQFF.

This chain connects TRBV19 to TRBJ1-1; 7 bases match TRBD1. The CDR3 runs 15 residues. Germline V CDR1 and CDR2: LNHDA, SQIVND (reference sequence). The V segment lost 7 bases and the J segment 0 bases; nucleotides outside the gene matches: 8. CDR3 in amino acids: CASTRGGAMNTEAFF. CDR3 nucleotide sequence: TGTGCCAGTACTAGAGGGGGCGCGATGAACACTGAAGCTTTCTTT. Filled out from reference TRBV19 and TRBJ1-1, the complete variable domain reads DGGITQSPKYLFRKEGQNVTLSCEQNLNHDAMYWYRQDPGQGLRLIYYSQIVNDFQKGDIAEGYSVSREKKESFPLTVTSAQKNPTAFYLCASTRGGAMNTEAFFGQGTRLTVV.

The J gene is TRBJ2-7, the V gene TRBV15, with D perhaps matching TRBD1 (7 bases). Germline-derived CDR1 and CDR2 are LNHNV and YYDKDF (reference sequence). The CDR3 has 13 amino acids. The V end lost 5 bases, the J end lost 3 bases, and 11 bases lay between the germline ends. The CDR3 nucleotides are TGTGCCACCAGCGCAGGGGGGAGCTACGAGCAGTACTTC. It specifies CATSAGGSYEQYF.

The chain carries TRBV19 and TRBJ2-1; the match to TRBD2 covers 12 bases. The trim removed 3 bases at V and 4 bases at J, leaving 7 bases unmatched. The CDR3 is made up of 17 amino acids. In germline, CDR1 is LNHDA, CDR2 SQIVND (reference sequence). CDR3 region: CASSILTSGSVYNEQFF. The CDR3 DNA sequence: TGTGCCAGTAGTATCCTGACTAGCGGGAGTGTGTACAATGAGCAGTTCTTC.

This clone was seen a single time. CDR3 sequence: CASKTGVISYNEQFF. In nucleotides, the CDR3 is TGTGCCAGCAAGACAGGGGTCATCTCCTACAATGAGCAGTTCTTC. The rearrangement joins TRBV6-5 to TRBJ2-1; 8 positions match TRBD1. CDR3 length: 15 residues. Trimming removed 7 bases from V and 0 bases from J; junction bases left unmatched: 5. The germline V gene encodes CDR1 MNHEY and CDR2 SVGAGI.

V is TRBV27 and J is TRBJ1-3; tentatively, D is TRBD1 (6 bases). V was pared by 8 bases and J by 4 bases, with 15 bases between. The germline CDR1 and CDR2 sequences are MNHEY and SMNVEV (reference sequence). The CDR3 is 14 residues long. The CDR3 nucleotides are TGTGCCAGCGGTCGGGGGGCAACGGGAAACACCATATATTTT. Its translation: CASGRGATGNTIYF.

The rearrangement uses TRBV29-1 and TRBJ2-3, with 8 bases identical to TRBD2. This CDR3 has 16 amino acids. V shed 7 bases and J 2 bases; nucleotides not matched to a gene: 14. The V gene's germline CDR1 is SQVTM and CDR2 ANQGSEA. CDR3 protein: CSAPGGAGGLTDTQYF. The CDR3 DNA follows: TGCAGCGCACCGGGCGGGGCGGGAGGCCTCACAGATACGCAGTATTTT.

The V and J genes are TRBV11-2 and TRBJ1-5; unclear D gene. This CDR3 is 13 amino acids long. Trimming shortened V by 1 base and J by 7 bases, and 8 bases separated the two germline ends. Germline assignment: CDR1 SGHAT and CDR2 FQNNGV. CDR3: CASSLAQKQPQHF. CDR3 DNA: TGTGCCAGCAGCTTAGCTCAGAAGCAGCCCCAGCATTTT.

V is TRBV27 and J is TRBJ2-1; 7 bases fit TRBD1. V was clipped by 2 bases and J by 4 bases; unmatched bases: 8. Germline assignment: CDR1 MNHEY and CDR2 SMNVEV (reference sequence). The CDR3 has 16 amino acids. In nucleotides, the CDR3 is TGTGCCAGCAGTTTAAACTCACAGGGGAATTACAATGAGCAGTTCTTC. Encoded protein: CASSLNSQGNYNEQFF.

The J gene is TRBJ2-1, the V gene TRBV6-4; 9 bases line up with TRBD2. Germline assignment: CDR1 MRHNA and CDR2 SNTAGT. The CDR3 extends over 17 amino acids. The V and J ends lost 6 bases and 9 bases, in that order; junction bases with no gene match: 18. DNA for the CDR3: TGTGCCAGCAGCCTTAAAGGGGGTAGCGGGGGCCTGGTTGAGCAGTTCTTC. Translation gives CASSLKGGSGGLVEQFF.

V usage is TRBV5-1 and J usage is TRBJ1-2; 7 bases agree with TRBD1. CDR1 and CDR2 from the germline V gene are SGHRS and YFSETQ. The CDR3 length is 13 residues. V was clipped by 4 bases and J by 2 bases; unmatched bases: 2. DNA for the CDR3: TGCGCCAGCAGCCCGACAGGGAACTATGGCTACACCTTC. Translated, it gives CASSPTGNYGYTF.

V is TRBV19 and J is TRBJ2-1; 8 nucleotides line up with TRBD2. The V gene's germline CDR1 is LNHDA and CDR2 SQIVND (reference sequence). After removal of 3 bases from V and 7 bases from J, the junction contained 17 bases not matched to a gene. The CDR3 has 18 amino acids. CDR3 nucleotide sequence: TGTGCCAGTAGTATCGGTTTTACTAGCGGAGGTCTAGGTAATGAGCAGTTCTTC. Translated, it gives CASSIGFTSGGLGNEQFF.

The chain couples TRBV7-8 to TRBJ2-5; D is possibly TRBD1 (5 bases). Germline CDR1 reads SGHVS; CDR2 reads FQNEAQ. Trimming took 1 base from V and 5 from J, leaving 14 bases between them. This CDR3 has 15 residues. The CDR3 loop is CASSLGRIRQETQYF. The CDR3 DNA reads as TGTGCCAGCAGCTTAGGAAGGATAAGACAGGAGACCCAGTACTTC.

V is TRBV28 and J is TRBJ1-5; possibly TRBD1 for D (6 bases). Trimming cost V 3 bases and J 3 bases, with 12 bases left between them. Germline V CDR1 and CDR2: MDHEN, SYDVKM. CDR3 length equals 15 residues. CDR3 amino acids: CASSFAGVHNQPQHF. CDR3 bases: TGTGCCAGCAGTTTCGCAGGGGTTCACAATCAGCCCCAGCATTTT.

The genes are TRBV6-6 and TRBJ2-1; 9 nucleotides line up with TRBD1. From germline, CDR1 is MNHNY and CDR2 SVGAGI (reference sequence). This CDR3 is built from 15 residues. V lost 3 bases to trimming and J lost 8 bases; unmatched junction nucleotides: 8. The DNA of the CDR3 is TGTGCCAGCAGTTATGGGACAGGGACCCTTGATGAGCAGTTCTTC. Translated: CASSYGTGTLDEQFF.

The chain joins TRBV5-1 to TRBJ2-5; no clear D gene. V gave up 0 bases and J gave up 1 base, with 4 bases separating them. This CDR3 spans 13 amino acids. Germline V lookup: CDR1 SGHRS, CDR2 YFSETQ. The CDR3 sequence: CASSLGSQETQYF. In DNA, the CDR3 is TGCGCCAGCAGCTTGGGGAGCCAAGAGACCCAGTACTTC. Together with reference TRBV5-1 and TRBJ2-5, the CDR3 gives the full variable domain: KAGVTQTPRYLIKTRGQQVTLSCSPISGHRSVSWYQQTPGQGLQFLFEYFSETQRNKGNFPGRFSGRQFSNSRSEMNVSTLELGDSALYLCASSLGSQETQYFGPGTRLLVL.

V gene TRBV18 combines with J gene TRBJ2-5, with D perhaps TRBD1 (6 bases). V dropped 7 bases and J dropped 2 bases, with 11 bases sitting between them. Looked up from germline, CDR1 is KGHSH and CDR2 is LQKENI. The CDR3 has 13 residues. The CDR3 spells CASCRDKQETQYF. CDR3 sequence (DNA): TGTGCCAGCTGCCGGGACAAGCAAGAGACCCAGTACTTC.

The rearrangement uses TRBV6-5 and TRBJ1-5; D possibly corresponds to TRBD1 (5 bases). Germline CDR1 reads MNHEY; CDR2 reads SVGAGI. The V gene lost 7 bases and the J gene lost 4 bases, with 17 bases spanning the gap. This CDR3 is built from 15 residues. CDR3 sequence reads: CASNRRGSSNQPQHF. CDR3 nucleotide sequence: TGTGCCAGCAACCGACGGGGGTCCTCGAATCAGCCCCAGCATTTT.